This T cell receptor (beta chain) was captured in a study of shared clonotypes between healthy human individuals. About the research overall: Each donor contributed plates that comprised three CD4 naive, three CD4 memory, two CD8 naive and one CD8 memory.

Sequencing used immunoSEQ multiplex PCR; TCRdb keeps in-frame clones, though not all of them. The sample shows about 2.3 million clones, roughly 90% of them seen only once. Both subsets, CD45RA+ naive and CD45RA-negative memory, were split from the CD4+ cells. To note about this clone: Its antigen is not identified.

General study points: Generation probability values for non-shared clonotypes were lower than those for clonotypes shared by all four donors. Limited genetic and exposure-history diversity came from having few donors.

This receptor was obtained from a man in his late teens or twenties in good health. Some clones in this sample may be carry-over from other donors' samples. The sample consisted of naive CD4+ T cells from PBMCs. Noted subset: CD45RA+ positively selected.

In nucleotides, the CDR3 is TGTGCCAGCAGTTTTGGAACTGAAGCTTTCTTT. Its protein is CASSFGTEAFF. The chain joins TRBV27 to TRBJ1-1, with D unresolved. The V gene lost 3 bases and the J gene lost 5 bases, with 4 bases spanning the gap. The V gene's germline CDR1 is MNHEY and CDR2 SMNVEV (reference sequence). The CDR3 is made up of 11 amino acids.